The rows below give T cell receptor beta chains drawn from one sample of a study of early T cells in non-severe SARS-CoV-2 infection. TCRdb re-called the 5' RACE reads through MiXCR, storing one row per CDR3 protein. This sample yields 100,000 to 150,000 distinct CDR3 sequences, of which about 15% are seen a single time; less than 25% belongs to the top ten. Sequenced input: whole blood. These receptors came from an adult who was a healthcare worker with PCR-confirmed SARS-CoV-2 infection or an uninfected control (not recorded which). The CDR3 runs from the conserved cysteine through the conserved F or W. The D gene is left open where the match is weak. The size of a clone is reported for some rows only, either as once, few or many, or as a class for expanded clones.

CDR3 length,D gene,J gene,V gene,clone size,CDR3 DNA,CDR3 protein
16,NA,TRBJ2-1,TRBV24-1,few,TGTGCCACCAGTGATTCCGGGGCTGCCTCCTACAATGAGCAGTTCTTC,CATSDSGAASYNEQFF
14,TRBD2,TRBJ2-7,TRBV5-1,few,TGCGCCAGCAGCTTTAATCGCCCCGGGGGGGAGCAGTACTTC,CASSFNRPGGEQYF
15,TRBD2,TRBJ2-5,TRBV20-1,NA,TGCAGTGCTAGAGGGTCTAGCGGGCCCCAAGAGACCCAGTACTTC,CSARGSSGPQETQYF
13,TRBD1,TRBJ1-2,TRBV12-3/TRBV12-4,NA,TGTGCCAGCAGAACAGGGGGCGGCTATGGCTACACCTTC,CASRTGGGYGYTF
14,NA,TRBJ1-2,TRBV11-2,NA,TGTGCCAGCAGCTTAGGTGGGGGGGCGGCTGGCTACACCTTC,CASSLGGGAAGYTF
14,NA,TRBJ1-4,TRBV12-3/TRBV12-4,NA,TGTGCCAGCAGTTTAGCCGGGTGGAGGGAAAAACTGTTTTTT,CASSLAGWREKLFF
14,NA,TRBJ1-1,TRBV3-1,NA,TGTGCCAGCAGCCTGACGGACGGGAACACTGAAGCTTTCTTT,CASSLTDGNTEAFF
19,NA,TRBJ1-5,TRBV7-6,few,TGTGCCAGCAGCCCAGGTCGGGGGAAGTTGAGCAATAGCAATCAGCCCCAGCATTTT,CASSPGRGKLSNSNQPQHF
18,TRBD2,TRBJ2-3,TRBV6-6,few,TGTGCCAGCAGTTACAGTCGGTCTAGCGGGGGGCTCACAGATACGCAGTATTTT,CASSYSRSSGGLTDTQYF
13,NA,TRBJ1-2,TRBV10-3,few,TGTGCCATCAGTGAACCGGGGAACTATGGCTACACCTTC,CAISEPGNYGYTF
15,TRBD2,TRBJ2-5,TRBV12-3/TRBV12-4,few,TGTGCCAGCAGTAGACGACTAGCGGGTAAAGAGACCCAGTACTTC,CASSRRLAGKETQYF
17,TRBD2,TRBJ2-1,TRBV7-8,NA,TGTGCCAGCAGCTTACTGGGACTAGCGGGCTCCTACAATGAGCAGTTCTTC,CASSLLGLAGSYNEQFF
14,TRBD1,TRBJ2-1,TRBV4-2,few,TGTGCCAGCAGCCGGGACAGGGGGTACAATGAGCAGTTCTTC,CASSRDRGYNEQFF
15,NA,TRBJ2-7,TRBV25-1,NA,TGTGCCAGCACCGTCCCGAGCGGCGCGACCTACGAGCAGTACTTC,CASTVPSGATYEQYF
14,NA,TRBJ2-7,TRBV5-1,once,TGCGCCAGCAGCTTGGTGGGGGGCGATTACGAGCAGTACTTC,CASSLVGGDYEQYF
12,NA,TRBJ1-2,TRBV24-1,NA,TGTGCCACCAGTGATTCGGCAGGAGGCTACACCTTC,CATSDSAGGYTF
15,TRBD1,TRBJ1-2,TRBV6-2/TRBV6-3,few,TGTGCCACATTTCCCGGGACAGCTTCATTCTATGGCTACACCTTC,CATFPGTASFYGYTF
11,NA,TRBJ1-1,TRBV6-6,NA,TGTGCCAGCAGTTTTGAGGCTGAAGCTTTCTTT,CASSFEAEAFF
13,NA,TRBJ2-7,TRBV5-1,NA,TGCGCCAGCAGCTTGGAAGGAGGGAACGAGCAGTACTTC,CASSLEGGNEQYF
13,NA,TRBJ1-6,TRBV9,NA,TGTGCCAGCAGCGTAGCTGTGGATTCACCCCTCCACTTT,CASSVAVDSPLHF
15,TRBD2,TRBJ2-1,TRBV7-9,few,TGTGCCAGCAGCGAGACTAGCGGGGCCCACAATGAGCAGTTCTTC,CASSETSGAHNEQFF
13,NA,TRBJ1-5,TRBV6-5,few,TGTGCCAGCAGTTACTCCCGGGATCAGCCCCAGCATTTT,CASSYSRDQPQHF
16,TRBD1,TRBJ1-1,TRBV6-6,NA,TGTGCCAGCAGTTCTCCCCGGGGCAGGGGGCACACTGAAGCTTTCTTT,CASSSPRGRGHTEAFF
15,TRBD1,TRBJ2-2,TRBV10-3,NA,TGTGCCATCAGTGAAGGGACAGCAAACACCGGGGAGCTGTTTTTT,CAISEGTANTGELFF
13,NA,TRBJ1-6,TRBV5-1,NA,TGCGCCAGCGCGAATACAGGGAATTCACCCCTCCACTTT,CASANTGNSPLHF
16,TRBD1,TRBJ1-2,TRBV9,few,TGTGCCAGCAGCGTAGCCCCGACAGGGGGCAACTATGGCTACACCTTC,CASSVAPTGGNYGYTF
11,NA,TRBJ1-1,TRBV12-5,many,TGTGCTAGTGGTCCGGATCGTGAAGCTTTCTTT,CASGPDREAFF
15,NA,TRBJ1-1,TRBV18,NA,TGTGCCAGCTCACCAGGAACAGGGTACAACACTGAAGCTTTCTTT,CASSPGTGYNTEAFF
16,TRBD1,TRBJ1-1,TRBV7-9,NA,TGTGCCAGCAGCTTAGATCGTTTCAGGGGGCGGACTGAAGCTTTCTTT,CASSLDRFRGRTEAFF
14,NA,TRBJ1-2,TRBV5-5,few,TGTGCCAGCACTACGGGGGCGGCTAACTATGGCTACACCTTC,CASTTGAANYGYTF
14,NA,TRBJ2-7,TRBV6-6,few,TGTGCCAGCAGTGCCGTTGACGGAGGCTACGAGCAGTACTTC,CASSAVDGGYEQYF
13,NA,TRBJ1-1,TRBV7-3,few,TGTGCCAGCAGCCCTTCCCCGGGGGGTGAAGCTTTCTTT,CASSPSPGGEAFF
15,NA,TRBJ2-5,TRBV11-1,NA,TGTGCCAGCAGCCCCAGTGGAGGTTCCCCGTGGACCCAGTACTTC,CASSPSGGSPWTQYF
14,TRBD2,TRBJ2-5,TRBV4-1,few,TGCGCCAGCAGCCTTAGGCGGGGGGCAGAGACCCAGTACTTC,CASSLRRGAETQYF
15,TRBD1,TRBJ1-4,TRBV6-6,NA,TGTGCCAGCAGTCGACAGGGGGCGGTTGGTGAAAAACTGTTTTTT,CASSRQGAVGEKLFF